These 23 T cell receptor beta chains were sequenced from one sample in a study of beta chain features in type 1 diabetes. No antigens are known for them. The study, taken as a whole, reports: TCRB CDR3s from Type 1 diabetes patients were moderately but significantly shorter in all four CD4+ subsets.

The authors reverse transcribed all of the isolated RNA, so sequencing captured expressed TCRB transcripts. The data were produced by immunoSEQ multiplex PCR, yet TCRdb's version contains in-frame clones alone and is incomplete. The sample holds a few hundred thousand clones, about 12% seen once. Sequencing was done on a sample of naive CD4+ T cells from blood. The receptors were sampled from a woman under 30 with type 1 diabetes.

The chain uses TRBV11-2 and TRBJ2-7, with D possibly TRBD2 on 6 matching bases. V dropped 4 bases and J dropped 1 base, with 8 bases sitting between them. The CDR3 is made up of 13 amino acids. CDR1 is SGHAT, CDR2 FQNNGV, per germline. The CDR3 nucleotides are TGTGCCAGCAGCTGGGACTTTTCCTACGAGCAGTACTTC. As protein: CASSWDFSYEQYF.

The rearrangement links TRBV7-2 to TRBJ2-7; D possibly corresponds to TRBD2 (7 bases). Trimming took 5 bases from V and 5 from J, leaving 16 bases between them. Germline loops: CDR1 SGHTA, CDR2 FQGNSA. This CDR3 is built from 14 residues. CDR3 amino acids: CASSPSPGGNEQYF. CDR3 sequence (DNA): TGTGCCAGCAGCCCCTCCCCGGGGGGCAACGAGCAGTACTTC.

This sequence joins TRBV30 and TRBJ1-5, with D uncertain. The CDR3 totals 16 residues. V lost 3 bases and J lost 1, with 16 bases in between. Germline assignment: CDR1 GTSNPN and CDR2 SVGIG (reference sequence). CDR3 bases: TGTGCCTGGAGCCCGAGTAAGGTACAGAGCAATCAGCCCCAGCATTTT. Protein product: CAWSPSKVQSNQPQHF.

Only a few counts were recorded for this clone. V and J are TRBV7-2 and TRBJ2-5; D is possibly TRBD1 (6 bases). Deletions cut 5 bases from V and 5 bases from J, with 12 bases between. CDR1 SGHTA and CDR2 FQGNSA come from the germline V gene. This CDR3 has 13 residues. CDR3 protein: CASSQGSLETQYF. CDR3 sequence (DNA): TGTGCCAGCAGCCAGGGGTCTTTGGAGACCCAGTACTTC.

For the CDR3, the DNA is TGTGCCAGCAGCAACTTACTAGTGCCCTACAATGAGCAGTTCTTC. This codes for CASSNLLVPYNEQFF. The chain links TRBV14 to TRBJ2-1, with TRBD2 as a possible D gene (5 bases). Deletions cut 5 bases from V and 2 bases from J, with 13 bases between. Germline CDR1 reads SGHDN; CDR2 reads FVKESK. The CDR3 length is 15 residues. The complete variable domain, with remaining parts taken from reference TRBV14 and TRBJ2-1, reads EAGVTQFPSHSVIEKGQTVTLRCDPISGHDNLYWYRRVMGKEIKFLLHFVKESKQDESGMPNNRFLAERTGGTYSTLKVQPAELEDSGVYFCASSNLLVPYNEQFFGPGTRLTVL.

V and J are TRBV2 and TRBJ2-6; 12 bases fit TRBD1. The V gene's germline CDR1 is SNHLY and CDR2 FYNNEI. V was pared by 10 bases and J by 4 bases, with 11 bases of the junction left unmatched. The CDR3 runs to 17 residues. The CDR3, as DNA: TGTGCCACAACCCCGGGACAGGGGGCGAGGGGGGCCAACGTCCTGACTTTC. Its protein is CATTPGQGARGANVLTF.

This clone was counted between two and nine times. The V and J genes are TRBV19 and TRBJ2-3, with 10 positions matching TRBD1. The junction had 4 bases not matched to a gene; V was cut back by 4 bases and J by 3 bases. This CDR3 contains 15 residues. Germline CDR1 reads LNHDA; CDR2 reads SQIVND (reference sequence). CDR3 nucleotide sequence: TGTGCCAGTAGTACCGGACAGGGGGTTACAGATACGCAGTATTTT. Protein product: CASSTGQGVTDTQYF.

DNA for the CDR3: TGTGCCAGCAGTTTCCGGGACAGTCAAGAGACCCAGTACTTC. Translation gives CASSFRDSQETQYF. The V and J genes are TRBV7-2 and TRBJ2-5; TRBD1 aligns across 7 bases. Trimming cost V 6 bases and J 2 bases; bases outside gene matches: 6. The CDR3 covers 14 residues. Germline lookup yields CDR1 SGHTA and CDR2 FQGNSA.

The chain has TRBV19 and TRBJ2-7; no reliable D call. Per the germline V gene, CDR1 is LNHDA and CDR2 is SQIVND (reference sequence). The CDR3 is 14 residues long. The V gene lost 4 bases and the J gene lost 3 bases, with 13 bases spanning the gap. CDR3 sequence: CASSTEASLYEQYF. CDR3 sequence (DNA): TGTGCCAGTAGTACAGAGGCTTCCCTCTACGAGCAGTACTTC. Full variable domain (remainder filled in from reference TRBV19 and TRBJ2-7): DGGITQSPKYLFRKEGQNVTLSCEQNLNHDAMYWYRQDPGQGLRLIYYSQIVNDFQKGDIAEGYSVSREKKESFPLTVTSAQKNPTAFYLCASSTEASLYEQYFGPGTRLTVT.

The V gene is TRBV7-8, the J gene TRBJ1-2; the D gene is possibly TRBD1 (5 bases). CDR1 is SGHVS, CDR2 FQNEAQ, per germline. The V end lost 1 base, the J end lost 8 bases, and 17 bases lay between the germline ends. The CDR3 spans 15 residues. The CDR3 bases are TGTGCCAGCAGCTTAGAGTTCCGGGACTTAGTGGGCTACACCTTC. Translated, it gives CASSLEFRDLVGYTF.

CDR3 sequence reads: CASSQDPGRRDTQYF. Here the CDR3 DNA reads TGCGCCAGCAGCCAAGATCCCGGGAGGAGAGATACGCAGTATTTT. The gene calls are TRBV4-3 and TRBJ2-3; 7 bases fit TRBD2. This CDR3 is 15 amino acids long. The V and J ends lost 0 bases and 5 bases, in that order; junction bases with no gene match: 5. The germline V gene encodes CDR1 LGHNA and CDR2 YSLEER.

A single count supports this clone. The V and J genes are TRBV30 and TRBJ2-7; perhaps TRBD2 as D (6 bases). The CDR3 has 14 residues. V was pared by 4 bases and J by 4 bases, with 17 bases between. The germline gives CDR1 GTSNPN, CDR2 SVGIG (reference sequence). The CDR3 DNA sequence: TGTGCCTGGACTTCCGGGGGAATTCCTTACGAGCAGTACTTC. This gives the protein CAWTSGGIPYEQYF. The full variable domain, with the rest looked up from reference TRBV30 and TRBJ2-7, is SQTIHQWPATLVQPVGSPLSLECTVEGTSNPNLYWYRQAAGRGLQLLFYSVGIGQISSEVPQNLSASRPQDRQFILSSKKLLLSDSGFYLCAWTSGGIPYEQYFGPGTRLTVT.

This clone was seen a single time. The rearrangement links TRBV5-8 to TRBJ1-4; 8 nucleotides agree with TRBD1. The V and J ends lost 4 bases and 3 bases, in that order; junction bases with no gene match: 5. The CDR3 length is 15 residues. The germline CDR1 and CDR2 sequences are SGHTS and YDEGEE. CDR3 in amino acids: CASSPTTGANEKLFF. As DNA, the CDR3 is TGTGCCAGCAGCCCTACGACAGGGGCTAATGAAAAACTGTTTTTT.

This chain joins TRBV27 and TRBJ2-7, with D possibly TRBD2 on 6 matching bases. Per germline, CDR1 MNHEY and CDR2 SMNVEV (reference sequence). The CDR3 sequence is 15 residues long. The V end lost 5 bases, the J end lost 3 bases, and 17 bases lay between the germline ends. CDR3 sequence: CASSPPKTGGYEQYF. The CDR3, as DNA: TGTGCCAGCAGTCCGCCCAAGACCGGGGGCTACGAGCAGTACTTC.

The rearrangement links TRBV5-6 to TRBJ2-3, with 9 bases that match TRBD2. The CDR3 length is 13 residues. V was pared by 5 bases and J by 6 bases, with 4 bases of the junction left unmatched. From germline, CDR1 is SGHDT and CDR2 YYEEEE. CDR3 region: CASSLAGWDTQYF. CDR3 nucleotides: TGTGCCAGCAGTCTAGCGGGGTGGGATACGCAGTATTTT.

The chain carries TRBV27 and TRBJ2-2; 8 bases map to TRBD1. The germline V gene encodes CDR1 MNHEY and CDR2 SMNVEV (reference sequence). There are 16 residues in the CDR3. V lost 2 bases and J lost 4; bases outside the gene matches: 6. CDR3 nucleotide sequence: TGTGCCAGCAGTTTACAGGGGGCCGGGAGCACCGGGGAGCTGTTTTTT. This gives the protein CASSLQGAGSTGELFF.

This clone has just a few counts. The chain uses TRBV7-2 and TRBJ1-2; possible D gene TRBD1, 5 bases. The length of the CDR3 is 16 residues. Germline CDR1 and CDR2: SGHTA and FQGNSA. Deletions cut 0 bases from V and 2 bases from J, with 13 bases between. As DNA, the CDR3 is TGTGCCAGCAGCTTAGCGCCGGGGGAGGTGAACTATGGCTACACCTTC. Residues: CASSLAPGEVNYGYTF.

This clone was seen a handful of times. CDR3 protein: CAISEGGTNTEAFF. CDR3 DNA: TGTGCCATCAGTGAGGGGGGGACCAACACTGAAGCTTTCTTT. The chain employs TRBV10-3 and TRBJ1-1, with D possibly TRBD1 on 5 matching bases. The length of the CDR3 is 14 residues. Germline CDR1 is ENHRY and CDR2 is SYGVKD. Deletions cut 2 bases from V and 2 bases from J, with 9 bases between.

Only a few counts were recorded for this clone. The gene calls are TRBV9 and TRBJ2-5; TRBD1 aligns across 8 bases. CDR1 and CDR2 from the germline V gene are SGDLS and YYNGEE. The CDR3 consists of 15 residues. Trimming removed 2 bases from V and 5 bases from J; junction bases left unmatched: 8. The CDR3 loop reads CASSVDRGRRETQYF. The DNA for the CDR3 is TGTGCCAGCAGCGTCGACAGGGGTAGACGGGAGACCCAGTACTTC. Filled out from reference TRBV9 and TRBJ2-5, the complete variable domain reads DSGVTQTPKHLITATGQRVTLRCSPRSGDLSVYWYQQSLDQGLQFLIQYYNGEERAKGNILERFSAQQFPDLHSELNLSSLELGDSALYFCASSVDRGRRETQYFGPGTRLLVL.

This clone has a handful of counts. The rearrangement links TRBV29-1 to TRBJ2-7; 7 bases line up with TRBD2. The CDR3 runs 13 residues. The V gene's germline CDR1 is SQVTM and CDR2 ANQGSEA. Trimming at V came to 4 bases and at J to 2 bases, leaving 5 bases not matched to a gene. The CDR3, as DNA: TGCAGCGTTGGGAGGGAGGGCCCCTACGAGCAGTACTTC. This sequence encodes CSVGREGPYEQYF.

This chain joins TRBV7-2 and TRBJ2-3; D gene ambiguous. Germline loops: CDR1 SGHTA, CDR2 FQGNSA. V was shortened by 2 bases and J by 5 bases, with 11 bases between the two germline ends. The CDR3 spans 14 residues. CDR3 sequence reads: CASSLLPEVDTQYF. Here the CDR3 DNA reads TGTGCCAGCAGCTTACTCCCAGAGGTAGATACGCAGTATTTT.

The sample holds a few counts of this clone. The rearrangement joins TRBV5-6 to TRBJ2-7; D might be TRBD1 (6 bases). This CDR3 has 12 amino acids. Germline-derived CDR1 and CDR2 are SGHDT and YYEEEE. Trimming stripped 5 bases from V and 3 bases from J, with 9 bases between. CDR3 in DNA: TGTGCCAGCAGACTACAGGGCTACGAGCAGTACTTC. As protein: CASRLQGYEQYF. Filled out from reference TRBV5-6 and TRBJ2-7, the complete variable domain reads DAGVTQSPTHLIKTRGQQVTLRCSPKSGHDTVSWYQQALGQGPQFIFQYYEEEERQRGNFPDRFSGHQFPNYSSELNVNALLLGDSALYLCASRLQGYEQYFGPGTRLTVT.

This clone was observed a few times. The chain carries TRBV7-9 and TRBJ2-5, with 11 bases lining up with TRBD1. Trimming at V came to 7 bases and at J to 4 bases, leaving 11 bases not matched to a gene. The length of the CDR3 is 16 residues. Germline CDR1 and CDR2: SEHNR and FQNEAQ (reference sequence). Here the CDR3 DNA reads TGTGCCAGCACCGAGGGGGACAGGGGGTTGCGAGAGACCCAGTACTTC. Amino acid sequence: CASTEGDRGLRETQYF.